This T cell receptor (beta chain) was obtained from a study of control samples from healthy donors and cancer patients. CDR1 and CDR2 from the germline V gene are SGHAT and FQNNGV. This CDR3 region has 14 residues. Method: immunoSEQ multiplex PCR; TCRdb's copy keeps in-frame clones and lacks some. Of hundreds of thousands of clones listed, over 75% were seen once; the top ten hold around 6.4%. The clonotype was recovered from a man aged 35 to 55 with head and neck cancer. This chain joins TRBV11-2 and TRBJ2-6; tentatively, D is TRBD2 (5 bases). Sequencing used PBMCs. The CDR3 sequence is CTKRVPSGANVLTF. CDR3 DNA: TGTACCAAGAGGGTGCCCTCTGGGGCCAACGTCCTGACTTTC.